This T cell receptor (beta chain) was observed in a study of shared clonotypes between healthy human individuals. CDR1 is SGHTA, CDR2 FQGNSA, per germline. V lost 1 base to trimming and J lost 4 bases; unmatched junction nucleotides: 4. The CDR3 loop spans 15 amino acids. The DNA input per sorted-subset replicate PCR was about 190 ng, corresponding to roughly 31,000 T cell genomes. TCRdb's copy holds only in-frame clones and misses some; the assay was immunoSEQ multiplex PCR. The sample records over 850,000 clones, approximately 80% being singletons. The source is a man aged 18 to 29 in good health. Some clones in this sample may be carry-over from other donors' samples. Sequenced: memory CD4+ T cells from PBMCs. This sample's subset: CD45RA-negative fraction. This sequence joins TRBV7-2 and TRBJ2-1; TRBD1 matches 7 bases. CDR3 sequence reads: CASSLDRGQYNEQFF. The CDR3 bases are TGTGCCAGCAGCTTAGATAGGGGGCAGTACAATGAGCAGTTCTTC.